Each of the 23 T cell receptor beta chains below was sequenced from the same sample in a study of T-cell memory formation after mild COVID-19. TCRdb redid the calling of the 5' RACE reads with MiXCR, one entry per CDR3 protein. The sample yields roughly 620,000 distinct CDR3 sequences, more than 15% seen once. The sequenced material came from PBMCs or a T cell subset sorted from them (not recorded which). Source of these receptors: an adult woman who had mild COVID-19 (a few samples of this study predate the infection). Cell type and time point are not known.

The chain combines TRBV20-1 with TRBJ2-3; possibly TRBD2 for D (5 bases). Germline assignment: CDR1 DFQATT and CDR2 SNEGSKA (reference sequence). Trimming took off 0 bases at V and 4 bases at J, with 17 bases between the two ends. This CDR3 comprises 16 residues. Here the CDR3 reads CSARDSSGRAADTQYF. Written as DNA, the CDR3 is TGCAGTGCTAGAGATTCAAGCGGACGCGCCGCAGATACGCAGTATTTT.

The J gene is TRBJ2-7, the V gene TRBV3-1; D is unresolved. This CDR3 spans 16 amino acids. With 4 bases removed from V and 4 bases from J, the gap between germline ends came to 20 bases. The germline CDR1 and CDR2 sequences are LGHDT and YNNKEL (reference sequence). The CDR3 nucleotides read TGTGCCAGCAGCCCAAGGTTGTCGACGACCCAATACGAGCAGTACTTC. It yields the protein CASSPRLSTTQYEQYF.

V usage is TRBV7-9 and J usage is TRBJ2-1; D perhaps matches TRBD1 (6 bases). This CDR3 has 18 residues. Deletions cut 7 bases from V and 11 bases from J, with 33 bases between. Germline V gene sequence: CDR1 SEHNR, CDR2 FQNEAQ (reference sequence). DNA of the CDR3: TGTGCCAGCACCCTGGGGGCAGGAAGGTTCGGTCAGTCTAACAAGCAGTTCTTC. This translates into CASTLGAGRFGQSNKQFF.

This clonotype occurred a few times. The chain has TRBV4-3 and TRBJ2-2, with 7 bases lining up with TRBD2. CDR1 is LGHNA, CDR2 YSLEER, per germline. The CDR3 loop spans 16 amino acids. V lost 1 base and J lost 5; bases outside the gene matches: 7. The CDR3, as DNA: TGCGCCAGCAGCCAAGGGGAAAGCGGGAATACCGGGGAGCTGTTTTTT. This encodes CASSQGESGNTGELFF.

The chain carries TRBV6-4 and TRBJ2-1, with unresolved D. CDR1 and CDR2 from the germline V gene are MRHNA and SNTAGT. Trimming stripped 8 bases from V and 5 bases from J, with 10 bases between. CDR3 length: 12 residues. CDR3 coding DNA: TGTGCCAGCGAGAGTAGAGACAATGAGCAGTTCTTC. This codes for CASESRDNEQFF.

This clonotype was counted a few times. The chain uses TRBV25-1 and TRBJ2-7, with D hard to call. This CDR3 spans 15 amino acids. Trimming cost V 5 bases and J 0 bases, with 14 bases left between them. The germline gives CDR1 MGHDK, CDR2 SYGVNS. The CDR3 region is CASSPEEYVSYEQYF. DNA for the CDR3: TGTGCCAGCAGTCCCGAAGAATACGTCTCCTACGAGCAGTACTTC.

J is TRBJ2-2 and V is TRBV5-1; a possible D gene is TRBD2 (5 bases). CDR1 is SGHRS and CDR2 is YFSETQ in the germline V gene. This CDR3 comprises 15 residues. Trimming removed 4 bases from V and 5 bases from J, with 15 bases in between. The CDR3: CASSPRNGGTGELFF. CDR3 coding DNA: TGCGCCAGCAGCCCAAGGAACGGAGGAACCGGGGAGCTGTTTTTT.

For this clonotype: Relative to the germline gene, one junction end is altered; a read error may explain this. CDR3 protein: CASSFRGSIQPQHF. The CDR3 nucleotides are TGTGCCAGCAGTTTTAGGGGGAGCATTCAGCCCCAGCATTTT. The rearrangement links TRBV12-3 or TRBV12-4 to TRBJ1-5; D may be TRBD1 (6 bases). CDR3 length equals 14 residues.

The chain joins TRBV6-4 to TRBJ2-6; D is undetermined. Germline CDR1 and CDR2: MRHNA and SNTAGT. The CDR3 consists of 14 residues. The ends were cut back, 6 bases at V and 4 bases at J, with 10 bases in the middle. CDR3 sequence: CASRVRHGANVLTF. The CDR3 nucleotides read TGTGCCAGCAGAGTCAGGCACGGGGCCAACGTCCTGACTTTC.

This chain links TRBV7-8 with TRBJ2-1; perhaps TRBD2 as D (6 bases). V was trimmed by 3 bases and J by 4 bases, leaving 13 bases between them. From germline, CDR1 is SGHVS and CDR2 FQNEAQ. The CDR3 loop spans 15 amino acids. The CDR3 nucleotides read TGTGCCAGCAGCTTGGATCTGGGGGGTTACAATGAGCAGTTCTTC. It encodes CASSLDLGGYNEQFF.

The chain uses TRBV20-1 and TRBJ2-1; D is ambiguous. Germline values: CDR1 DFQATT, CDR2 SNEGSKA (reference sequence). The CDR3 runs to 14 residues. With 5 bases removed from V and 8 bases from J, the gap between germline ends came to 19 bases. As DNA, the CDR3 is TGCAGTGCTCAGACGGCACCAGGTGCCCATGAGCAGTTCTTC. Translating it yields CSAQTAPGAHEQFF.

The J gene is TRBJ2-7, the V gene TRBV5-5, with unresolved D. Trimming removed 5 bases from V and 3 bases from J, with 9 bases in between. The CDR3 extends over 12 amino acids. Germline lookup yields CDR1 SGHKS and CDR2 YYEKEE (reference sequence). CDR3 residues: CASRSDGYEQYF. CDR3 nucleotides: TGTGCCAGCAGATCGGACGGCTACGAGCAGTACTTC.

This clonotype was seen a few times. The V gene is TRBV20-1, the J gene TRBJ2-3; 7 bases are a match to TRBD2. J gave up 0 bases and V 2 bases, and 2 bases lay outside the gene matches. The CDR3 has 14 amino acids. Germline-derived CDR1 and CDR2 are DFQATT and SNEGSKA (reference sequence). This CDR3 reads CSARLRESTDTQYF. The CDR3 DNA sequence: TGCAGTGCTAGATTGCGGGAGAGCACAGATACGCAGTATTTT.

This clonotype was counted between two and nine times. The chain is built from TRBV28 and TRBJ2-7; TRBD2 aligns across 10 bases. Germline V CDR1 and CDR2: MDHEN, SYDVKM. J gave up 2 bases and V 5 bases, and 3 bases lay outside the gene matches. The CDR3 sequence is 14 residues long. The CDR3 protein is CASSPGLATYEQYF. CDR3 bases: TGTGCCAGCAGTCCGGGACTAGCGACCTACGAGCAGTACTTC.

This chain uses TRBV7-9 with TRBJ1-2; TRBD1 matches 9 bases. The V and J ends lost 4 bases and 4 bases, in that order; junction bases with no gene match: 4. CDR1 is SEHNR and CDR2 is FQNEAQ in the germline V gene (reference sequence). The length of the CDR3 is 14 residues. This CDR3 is CASSSGQGGYGYTF. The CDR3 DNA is TGTGCCAGCAGCTCGGGACAGGGCGGCTATGGCTACACCTTC.

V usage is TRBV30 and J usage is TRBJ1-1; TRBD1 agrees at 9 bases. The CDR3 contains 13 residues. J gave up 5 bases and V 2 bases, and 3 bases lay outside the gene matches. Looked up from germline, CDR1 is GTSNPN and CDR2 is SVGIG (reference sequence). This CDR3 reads CAWSRQGGTEAFF. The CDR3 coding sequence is TGTGCCTGGAGTCGACAGGGGGGGACTGAAGCTTTCTTT.

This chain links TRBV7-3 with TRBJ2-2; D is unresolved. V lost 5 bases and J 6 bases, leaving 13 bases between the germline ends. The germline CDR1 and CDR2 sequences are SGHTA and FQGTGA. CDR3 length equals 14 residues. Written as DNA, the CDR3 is TGTGCCAGCAGCCCCCGGCGTACCGCCGGGGAGCTGTTTTTT. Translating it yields CASSPRRTAGELFF.

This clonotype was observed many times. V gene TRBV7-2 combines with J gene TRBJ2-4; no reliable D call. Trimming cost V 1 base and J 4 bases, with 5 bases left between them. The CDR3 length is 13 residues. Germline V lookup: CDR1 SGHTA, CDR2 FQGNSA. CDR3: CASSLDLKNIQYF. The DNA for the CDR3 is TGTGCCAGCAGCTTAGACCTAAAAAACATTCAGTACTTC.

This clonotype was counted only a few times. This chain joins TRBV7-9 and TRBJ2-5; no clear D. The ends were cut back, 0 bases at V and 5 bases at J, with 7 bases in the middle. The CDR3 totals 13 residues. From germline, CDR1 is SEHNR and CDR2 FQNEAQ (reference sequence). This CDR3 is CASSLAPIETQYF. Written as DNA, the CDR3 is TGTGCCAGCAGCTTAGCTCCAATCGAGACCCAGTACTTC.

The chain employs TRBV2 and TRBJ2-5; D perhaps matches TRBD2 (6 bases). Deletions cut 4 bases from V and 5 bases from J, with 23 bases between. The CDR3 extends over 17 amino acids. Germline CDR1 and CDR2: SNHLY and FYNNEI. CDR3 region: CASSAMRLAGSEETQYF. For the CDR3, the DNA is TGTGCCAGCAGTGCGATGAGGCTTGCGGGATCGGAGGAGACCCAGTACTTC.

The CDR3 here is CASSLDRILAGGANEQFF. The CDR3 DNA sequence: TGTGCCAGCAGCTTAGACCGTATACTAGCGGGAGGGGCCAATGAGCAGTTCTTC. The gene calls are TRBV7-8 and TRBJ2-1; TRBD2 matches at 13 bases. This CDR3 contains 18 residues. Germline V gene data show CDR1 as SGHVS and CDR2 as FQNEAQ. Trimming removed 1 base from V and 6 bases from J; junction bases left unmatched: 9.

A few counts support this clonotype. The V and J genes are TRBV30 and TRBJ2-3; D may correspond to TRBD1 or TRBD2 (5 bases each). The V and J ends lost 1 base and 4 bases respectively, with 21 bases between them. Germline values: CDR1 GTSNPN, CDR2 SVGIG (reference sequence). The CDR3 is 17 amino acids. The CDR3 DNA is TGTGCCTGGAGTGCCGGGTTTCGGGACCACGCGTCAGATACGCAGTATTTT. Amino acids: CAWSAGFRDHASDTQYF.

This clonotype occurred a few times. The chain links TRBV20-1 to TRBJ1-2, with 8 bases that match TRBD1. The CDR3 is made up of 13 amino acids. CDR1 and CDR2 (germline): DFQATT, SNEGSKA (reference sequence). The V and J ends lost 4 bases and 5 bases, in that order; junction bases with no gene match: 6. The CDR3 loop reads CSATSRTGYGYTF. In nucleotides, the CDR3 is TGCAGTGCTACAAGCCGGACAGGGTATGGCTACACCTTC.